This T cell receptor beta chain was observed in a study of PD-1 blockade in classical Hodgkin lymphoma. The protocol was immunoSEQ multiplex PCR, while the TCRdb copy is restricted to in-frame clones and leaves out a portion. The sample consists of just over 14,000 clones, roughly nine tenths of them appearing once. The time point here: newly diagnosed, previously untreated cHL patient sample. Researchers pulled CD8+ T cells out of thawed PBMCs using magnetic negative selection. PBMCs from untreated, newly diagnosed classical Hodgkin lymphoma were comparison samples. The sequence was obtained from a human donor with classical Hodgkin lymphoma. The specimen was CD8+ T cells from blood.

The CDR3 DNA is TGTGCCTCGGGGCCCATGAACTACGAGCAGTACTTC. Amino acid sequence: CASGPMNYEQYF. V is TRBV28 and J is TRBJ2-7, with D perhaps TRBD1 or TRBD2 (5 bases each). The V gene's germline CDR1 is MDHEN and CDR2 SYDVKM. V gave up 11 bases and J gave up 3 bases, with 14 bases separating them. The length of the CDR3 is 12 residues. The full variable domain, its missing parts supplied by reference TRBV28 and TRBJ2-7, is DVKVTQSSRYLVKRTGEKVFLECVQDMDHENMFWYRQDPGLGLRLIYFSYDVKMKEKGDIPEGYSVSREKKERFSLILESASTNQTSMYLCASGPMNYEQYFGPGTRLTVT.